Sequencing of this T cell receptor beta chain was carried out in a study of cytomegalovirus exposure and HLA in healthy donors. Study as a whole: Approximately 190 million T cells yielded approximately 100 million unique TCR beta sequences, as an earlier analysis found.

This clone was counted many times. Its antigen is not known. Study-level points and caveats: In vitro confirmation showed three CMV-associated chains to be CMV antigen specific. Common viral pathogens (according to a later analysis) appeared linked to several of the most significant clusters.

PCR involved 60 Vbeta and 13 Jbeta primers. The assay was immunoSEQ multiplex PCR, and TCRdb's table has in-frame clones only and misses some. The repertoire includes roughly 190,000 clones, over 60% of them detected once, and roughly 2.1% sits in the top ten. What was sequenced was PBMCs. The sequence derives from a young woman in good health and CMV-seropositive.

The CDR3 DNA follows: TGTGCCAGCAGCTTAGTACAGGGGAACACTGAAGCTTTCTTT. Protein product: CASSLVQGNTEAFF. V gene TRBV7-9 combines with J gene TRBJ1-1; a weak D match, TRBD1 (6 bases). The CDR3 covers 14 residues. V was pared by 1 base and J by 1 base, with 7 bases between. Germline V gene lookup returns CDR1 SEHNR and CDR2 FQNEAQ (reference sequence).